These T cell receptor beta chains were read from a single sample in a study of cytotoxic CD8 clonotypes in ibrutinib-treated CLL. Clones were read by immunoSEQ multiplex PCR, and TCRdb kept only the in-frame ones, dropping some. Of more than 110,000 clones in the sample, about 84% were seen once. The starting material was PBMCs, obtained after 36 months of ibrutinib treatment. The receptor set was obtained from a human donor with chronic lymphocytic leukemia. Each CDR3 is given with its conserved first and last residue. Each record gives: J gene, D gene, V gene, clone size, CDR3 length, CDR3 protein, CDR3 DNA. The D gene is left open where the match is weak. Size values are once, few and many counts, or a class for expanded clones, and some rows have none.

>TRBJ2-1|TRBD1|TRBV11-3|once|15
CASSPSGGVYNEQFF
TGTGCCAGCAGCCCCTCAGGGGGAGTTTACAATGAGCAGTTCTTC
>TRBJ2-4|NA|TRBV6-1|NA|15
CASSKGTLAKNIQYF
TGTGCCAGCAGTAAGGGCACTCTAGCCAAAAACATTCAGTACTTC
>TRBJ2-5|TRBD1|TRBV18|NA|17
CASSPNTGGPAQETQYF
TGTGCCAGCTCACCTAATACAGGGGGCCCGGCCCAAGAGACCCAGTACTTC
>TRBJ1-6|TRBD1|TRBV30|NA|12
CASTGGNSPLHF
TGTGCCTCGACAGGGGGAAACTCACCCCTCCACTTT
>TRBJ2-7|NA|TRBV19|NA|16
CASSIGIGTSSYEQYF
TGTGCCAGTAGTATTGGGATAGGGACGAGCTCCTACGAGCAGTACTTC
>TRBJ1-1|TRBD1|TRBV18|NA|15
CASSPPTQGGTEAFF
TGTGCCAGCTCACCACCGACGCAGGGGGGCACTGAAGCTTTCTTT
>TRBJ1-2|NA|TRBV7-3|NA|13
CASSLNGGYGYTF
TGTGCCAGCAGCTTAAATGGGGGCTATGGCTACACCTTC
>TRBJ2-5|TRBD2|TRBV18|NA|15
CASSPRTSGQETQYF
TGTGCCAGCTCACCACGGACTAGCGGCCAAGAGACCCAGTACTTC
>TRBJ1-1|NA|TRBV27|NA|14
CASSLTGLNTEAFF
TGTGCCAGCAGTTTAACAGGGCTGAACACTGAAGCTTTCTTT
>TRBJ1-5|NA|TRBV2|NA|14
CATAGSEINQPQHF
TGTGCCACCGCCGGGTCAGAGATTAATCAGCCCCAGCATTTT
>TRBJ2-5|NA|TRBV7-9|once|13
CASSPRGPETQYF
TGTGCCAGCAGCCCCCGGGGCCCCGAGACCCAGTACTTC
>TRBJ2-7|NA|TRBV18|NA|13
CASSPPSLEEQYF
TGTGCCAGCTCACCCCCGTCGCTAGAGGAGCAGTACTTC
>TRBJ2-5|NA|TRBV20-1|NA|10
CSASSASQYF
TGCAGTGCTAGTTCTGCCAGTCAGTACTTC
>TRBJ2-7|TRBD1|TRBV11-3|many|14
CASSPGQASYEQYF
TGTGCCAGCAGCCCAGGACAGGCTTCCTACGAGCAGTACTTC
>TRBJ1-3|TRBD1|TRBV27|few|19
CASSLSLTGGTYSGNTIYF
TGTGCCAGCAGTTTATCCCTGACAGGGGGGACCTACTCTGGAAACACCATATATTTT
>TRBJ2-3|NA|TRBV4-2|NA|17
CASSQEGQGRPTDTQYF
TGTGCCAGCAGCCAAGAGGGCCAGGGACGCCCCACAGATACGCAGTATTTT
>TRBJ1-1|NA|TRBV28|few|14
CASSRGTGNTEAFF
TGTGCCAGCAGTAGGGGGACGGGAAACACTGAAGCTTTCTTT
>TRBJ2-7|NA|TRBV5-1|NA|15
CASSLYLDSPYEQYF
TGCGCCAGCAGCTTGTATCTAGATTCGCCCTACGAGCAGTACTTC
>TRBJ1-3|NA|TRBV9|NA|14
CASSVGGGGNTIYF
TGTGCCAGCAGCGTAGGTGGCGGAGGAAACACCATATATTTT
>TRBJ2-7|NA|TRBV7-9|NA|13
CASSPDNSYEQYF
TGTGCCAGCAGCCCGGACAATTCCTACGAGCAGTACTTC
>TRBJ1-1|NA|TRBV25-1|once|12
CASSKGDTEAFF
TGTGCCAGCAGTAAGGGGGACACTGAAGCTTTCTTT
>TRBJ1-2|NA|TRBV4-1|NA|14
CASSQARRSYGYTF
TGCGCCAGCAGCCAAGCCCGGCGGTCCTATGGCTACACCTTC
>TRBJ1-4|NA|TRBV27|NA|12
CASSSPNEKLFF
TGTGCCAGCAGTTCCCCTAATGAAAAACTGTTTTTT
>TRBJ2-7|NA|TRBV4-2|NA|15
CASSQDRTTSYEQYF
TGTGCCAGCAGCCAAGATCGGACTACCTCCTACGAGCAGTACTTC
>TRBJ1-3|NA|TRBV2|NA|13
CASNLGPGNTIYF
TGTGCCAGCAATCTGGGCCCTGGAAACACCATATATTTT
>TRBJ2-1|NA|TRBV29-1|NA|12
CSAALARDEQFF
TGCAGCGCCGCCCTAGCTCGGGATGAGCAGTTCTTC
>TRBJ2-2|TRBD1|TRBV6-1|NA|14
CASSRGGRGGELFF
TGTGCCAGCAGCCGAGGGGGCAGGGGCGGGGAGCTGTTTTTT
>TRBJ1-2|NA|TRBV5-1|once|15
CASRRRDKQGYGYTF
TGCGCCAGCAGGCGCCGGGACAAGCAAGGCTATGGCTACACCTTC
>TRBJ2-7|TRBD1|TRBV13|NA|15
CASSNPTGGINEQYF
TGTGCCAGCAGCAACCCAACAGGGGGCATAAACGAGCAGTACTTC
>TRBJ1-3|TRBD1|TRBV5-1|NA|15
CASSLATGTGNTIYF
TGCGCCAGCAGCCTTGCGACAGGGACAGGAAACACCATATATTTT
>TRBJ2-5|NA|TRBV5-6|once|13
CASSTTLQETQYF
TGTGCCAGCAGCACGACACTCCAAGAGACCCAGTACTTC
>TRBJ2-2|NA|TRBV19|NA|15
CASSRLGTNTGELFF
TGTGCCAGTAGCCGACTAGGGACGAACACCGGGGAGCTGTTTTTT
>TRBJ2-7|NA|TRBV11-2|NA|15
CASSLSGQSSYEQYF
TGTGCCAGCAGCTTGAGCGGGCAGAGCTCCTACGAGCAGTACTTC
>TRBJ1-2|NA|TRBV2|NA|13
CASLGGPGGGYTF
TGTGCCAGCTTGGGAGGACCAGGAGGTGGCTACACCTTC
>TRBJ2-7|NA|TRBV5-1|NA|13
CASSLAAGHEQYF
TGCGCCAGCAGCTTGGCGGCAGGGCACGAGCAGTACTTC
>TRBJ2-7|NA|TRBV21-1|few|16
CASSPLTSGNAYEQYF
TGTGCCAGCAGCCCGCTCACTAGCGGCAACGCCTACGAGCAGTACTTC
>TRBJ1-5|NA|TRBV2|NA|15
CASERLGTHNQPQHF
TGTGCCAGCGAGAGGCTTGGGACCCACAATCAGCCCCAGCATTTT
>TRBJ1-2|NA|TRBV6-1|NA|16
CASSEPAARGDYGYTF
TGTGCCAGCAGTGAACCGGCAGCTCGAGGGGACTATGGCTACACCTTC
>TRBJ2-3|NA|TRBV30|NA|13
CAWSSGSTDTQYF
TGTGCCTGGAGTAGCGGGAGCACAGATACGCAGTATTTT
>TRBJ1-1|NA|TRBV10-1|NA|13
CASKSGSRTEAFF
TGCGCCAGCAAATCCGGGAGTCGGACTGAAGCTTTCTTT
>TRBJ2-7|NA|TRBV18|once|13
CASSRDNTYEQYF
TGTGCCAGCTCCAGGGACAATACCTACGAGCAGTACTTC
>TRBJ1-4|NA|TRBV18|NA|12
CASRLVGEKLFF
TGTGCCAGCCGTTTAGTCGGTGAAAAACTGTTTTTT
>TRBJ2-7|NA|TRBV5-6|NA|14
CASSLTGATYEQYF
TGTGCCAGCAGCTTGACAGGTGCTACCTACGAGCAGTACTTC
>TRBJ2-5|NA|TRBV1|once|15
CTSSHKRGVQETQYF
TGCACCAGCAGCCATAAGCGTGGGGTTCAAGAGACCCAGTACTTC
>TRBJ2-2|NA|TRBV18|NA|14
CASSPSQGTGELFF
TGTGCCAGCTCACCAAGTCAGGGGACCGGGGAGCTGTTTTTT
>TRBJ1-2|TRBD1|TRBV10-3|NA|13
CAIPGQGVGGYTF
TGTGCCATACCGGGACAGGGGGTAGGAGGCTACACCTTC
>TRBJ1-6|NA|TRBV4-1|NA|12
CASRDINSPLHF
TGCGCCAGCCGGGACATCAATTCACCCCTCCACTTT
>TRBJ1-1|NA|TRBV11-2|NA|16
CASSDTTGGLYTEAFF
TGTGCCAGCAGTGATACAACGGGGGGGCTGTACACTGAAGCTTTCTTT
>TRBJ1-2|NA|TRBV5-6|NA|15
CASSKGRGRHYGYTF
TGTGCCAGCAGCAAAGGCCGGGGAAGGCACTATGGCTACACCTTC
>TRBJ2-3|NA|TRBV5-1|NA|16
CASSLGYGSTTDTQYF
TGCGCCAGCAGCTTGGGATACGGGAGTACCACAGATACGCAGTATTTT